Shown below are 30 T cell receptor beta chains from a single sample sequenced in a study of blood T cell repertoires in COVID-19. Using immunoSEQ multiplex PCR, the repertoire was profiled, and TCRdb retains in-frame clones only, with some absent. The repertoire consists of 130,000 to 150,000 clones, with 84% occurring once and the leading ten covering 4.5% to 6%. The sample taken for sequencing was PBMCs or T cells enriched from blood (not recorded which). The receptors stem from a woman in her forties or fifties who had been exposed to COVID-19.

This clone was seen only once. The CDR3 coding sequence is TGTGCCAGCTCACCACCGCTAGGTATTGCTGAAGCTTTCTTT. Translating gives CASSPPLGIAEAFF. The V call is TRBV18, the J call TRBJ1-1; no definite D call. Between the trimmed V and J ends, which lost 0 bases and 6 bases, there was a span of 11 bases. Germline loops: CDR1 KGHSH, CDR2 LQKENI. The CDR3 runs to 14 residues. Variable domain in full (rest from reference TRBV18 and TRBJ1-1): NAGVMQNPRHLVRRRGQEARLRCSPMKGHSHVYWYRQLPEEGLKFMVYLQKENIIDESGMPKERFSAEFPKEGPSILRIQQVVRGDSAAYFCASSPPLGIAEAFFGQGTRLTVV.

V and J are TRBV19 and TRBJ1-4; TRBD1 matches 8 bases. V gave up 1 base and J gave up 8 bases; unmatched junction bases: 3. The V gene's germline CDR1 is LNHDA and CDR2 SQIVND (reference sequence). This CDR3 has 14 amino acids. CDR3 amino acids: CASSIGTGPEKLFF. The CDR3 nucleotides are TGTGCCAGTAGTATAGGGACAGGGCCCGAAAAACTGTTTTTT.

This chain connects TRBV19 to TRBJ1-2; 10 nucleotides align to TRBD1. V lost 10 bases to trimming and J lost 1 base; unmatched junction nucleotides: 12. The CDR3 covers 16 residues. Germline loops: CDR1 LNHDA, CDR2 SQIVND (reference sequence). CDR3: CATSPGQGTINYGYTF. In DNA, the CDR3 is TGTGCCACTTCCCCGGGACAGGGGACCATTAACTATGGCTACACCTTC.

V usage is TRBV2 and J usage is TRBJ2-3; TRBD1 matches 7 bases. The CDR3 extends over 15 amino acids. Germline values: CDR1 SNHLY, CDR2 FYNNEI. Germline trimming cut 6 bases from V and 1 base from J; bases unmatched to any gene: 7. CDR3 region: CASSDRQGGTDTQYF. In nucleotides, the CDR3 is TGTGCCAGCAGCGACCGGCAGGGGGGCACAGATACGCAGTATTTT.

The V and J genes are TRBV29-1 and TRBJ2-5; 9 bases fit TRBD2. The V and J ends lost 7 bases and 3 bases, in that order; junction bases with no gene match: 3. The germline gives CDR1 SQVTM, CDR2 ANQGSEA. There are 12 residues in the CDR3. The CDR3 DNA reads TGCAGCGGGGGACTAGCTAAAGAGACCCAGTACTTC. This codes for CSGGLAKETQYF.

This chain connects TRBV14 to TRBJ1-1; TRBD1 is a possible D gene (6 bases). Germline V CDR1 and CDR2: SGHDN, FVKESK. This CDR3 has 16 residues. V lost 6 bases, J lost 3 bases, and 20 bases lay in between. In DNA, the CDR3 is TGTGCCAGCAGAAAGGGGGAGGGGTGGAGGGACACTGAAGCTTTCTTT. It encodes CASRKGEGWRDTEAFF. Using reference TRBV14 and TRBJ1-1 for the parts outside the CDR3, the full variable domain is EAGVTQFPSHSVIEKGQTVTLRCDPISGHDNLYWYRRVMGKEIKFLLHFVKESKQDESGMPNNRFLAERTGGTYSTLKVQPAELEDSGVYFCASRKGEGWRDTEAFFGQGTRLTVV.

The chain joins TRBV19 to TRBJ1-1, with 8 nucleotides matching TRBD1. The V gene's germline CDR1 is LNHDA and CDR2 SQIVND (reference sequence). This CDR3 contains 13 residues. After removal of 6 bases from V and 1 base from J, the junction contained 1 base not matched to a gene. CDR3: CASSRGQNTEAFF. DNA for the CDR3: TGTGCCAGTAGCAGGGGGCAGAACACTGAAGCTTTCTTT.

The chain couples TRBV5-5 to TRBJ2-5; D is perhaps TRBD2 (5 bases). V dropped 3 bases and J dropped 0 bases, with 9 bases sitting between them. The CDR3 sequence is 14 residues long. Germline V CDR1 and CDR2: SGHKS, YYEKEE (reference sequence). The CDR3 bases are TGTGCCAGCAGCTCCCGGGATTACCAAGAGACCCAGTACTTC. This gives the protein CASSSRDYQETQYF.

V gene TRBV18 combines with J gene TRBJ1-6, with 8 positions matching TRBD1. CDR1 and CDR2 from the germline V gene are KGHSH and LQKENI. The CDR3 length is 17 residues. V was pared by 3 bases and J by 6 bases, with 10 bases of the junction left unmatched. For the CDR3, the DNA is TGTGCCAGCTCACCGCGAGGGACAGGAGATCTTAATTCACCCCTCCACTTT. This translates into CASSPRGTGDLNSPLHF. Variable domain in full (rest from reference TRBV18 and TRBJ1-6): NAGVMQNPRHLVRRRGQEARLRCSPMKGHSHVYWYRQLPEEGLKFMVYLQKENIIDESGMPKERFSAEFPKEGPSILRIQQVVRGDSAAYFCASSPRGTGDLNSPLHFGNGTRLTVT.

The rearrangement joins TRBV7-2 to TRBJ1-2, with unresolved D. With 5 bases removed from V and 2 bases from J, the gap between germline ends came to 9 bases. The germline V gene encodes CDR1 SGHTA and CDR2 FQGNSA. CDR3 length equals 13 residues. The CDR3 sequence is CASSDTGNYGYTF. The CDR3 DNA reads TGTGCCAGCAGCGATACGGGGAACTATGGCTACACCTTC.

The chain has TRBV9 and TRBJ2-3; 10 positions match TRBD2. Germline CDR1 reads SGDLS; CDR2 reads YYNGEE. CDR3 length equals 16 residues. Trimming cost V 0 bases and J 4 bases; bases outside gene matches: 5. CDR3 in DNA: TGTGCCAGCAGCGTAGTGGGGACTAGCGTATCAGATACGCAGTATTTT. Its protein product is CASSVVGTSVSDTQYF.

The V call is TRBV5-4, the J call TRBJ2-1, with 7 bases identical to TRBD1. V gave up 3 bases and J gave up 2 bases; unmatched junction bases: 5. Per germline, CDR1 SGHNT and CDR2 YYREEE (reference sequence). The CDR3 totals 15 residues. CDR3 DNA: TGTGCCAGCAGCTCTACCGGGACAGCCTACAATGAGCAGTTCTTC. It translates to CASSSTGTAYNEQFF.

This chain links TRBV7-8 with TRBJ2-1, with D possibly matching TRBD2 (7 bases). Germline V gene sequence: CDR1 SGHVS, CDR2 FQNEAQ. The CDR3 totals 13 residues. V dropped 7 bases and J dropped 9 bases, with 16 bases sitting between them. The DNA for the CDR3 is TGTGCCAGCACCCTCATGAGGGGGGGTGAGCAGTTCTTC. This codes for CASTLMRGGEQFF.

V usage is TRBV3-1 (or the pseudogene TRBV3-2) and J usage is TRBJ2-1; 9 bases align to TRBD2. This CDR3 is 16 amino acids long. Germline loops: CDR1 LGHDT, CDR2 YNNKEL (reference sequence). With V trimmed by 0 bases and J by 6 bases, 6 bases remained unmatched. The CDR3 nucleotides are TGTGCCAGCAGCCAAGATTTTAGCGGGAGCGGCAATGAGCAGTTCTTC. Translated, it gives CASSQDFSGSGNEQFF.

Points on this clone: The same CDR3 also results from other DNA sequences found in this sample. The chain links TRBV9 to TRBJ1-1; 7 nucleotides line up with TRBD1. CDR1 is SGDLS, CDR2 YYNGEE, per germline. CDR3 length: 13 residues. Trimming cost V 0 bases and J 6 bases; bases outside gene matches: 2. DNA for the CDR3: TGTGCCAGCAGCGTAGGAGGGGGCCCTGAAGCTTTCTTT. Its translation is CASSVGGGPEAFF. The full variable domain, with the rest looked up from reference TRBV9 and TRBJ1-1, is DSGVTQTPKHLITATGQRVTLRCSPRSGDLSVYWYQQSLDQGLQFLIQYYNGEERAKGNILERFSAQQFPDLHSELNLSSLELGDSALYFCASSVGGGPEAFFGQGTRLTVV.

About this clone: In the same sample, other DNA sequences code for this CDR3. This chain joins TRBV27 and TRBJ2-1; no firm D call. V dropped 3 bases and J dropped 5 bases, with 2 bases sitting between them. The CDR3 runs 11 residues. Looked up from germline, CDR1 is MNHEY and CDR2 is SMNVEV (reference sequence). CDR3 loop: CASSFNNEQFF. The CDR3 DNA reads TGTGCCAGCAGTTTTAACAATGAGCAGTTCTTC.

The CDR3 loop reads CATSRDEVGSDQPQHF. DNA for the CDR3: TGTGCCACCAGCAGAGATGAAGTCGGTAGTGATCAGCCCCAGCATTTT. This chain joins TRBV15 and TRBJ1-5; D remains ambiguous. V was pared by 0 bases and J by 5 bases, with 14 bases between. Per the germline V gene, CDR1 is LNHNV and CDR2 is YYDKDF (reference sequence). The CDR3 is 16 residues long.

This clone is a singleton in its sample. The gene calls are TRBV6-2 or TRBV6-3 and TRBJ2-3; a weak D match, TRBD2 (6 bases). The ends were cut back, 5 bases at V and 13 bases at J, with 22 bases in the middle. The CDR3 is 14 amino acids. CDR1 is MNHEY and CDR2 is SVGEGT in the germline V gene. CDR3 DNA: TGTGCCAGCAGTCCACCTCCCGGGACTCCCCCGGAGTATTTT. Protein: CASSPPPGTPPEYF.

This clone is a singleton in its sample. J is TRBJ2-7 and V is TRBV4-3; 9 bases are shared with TRBD1. Germline V gene data show CDR1 as LGHNA and CDR2 as YSLEER. The V and J ends lost 2 bases and 2 bases, in that order; junction bases with no gene match: 4. The CDR3 runs to 15 residues. The CDR3 DNA reads TGCGCCAGCAGCCAAACCCGGGACAGGGCCTACGAGCAGTACTTC. Translation: CASSQTRDRAYEQYF.

This chain uses TRBV4-3 with TRBJ1-4, with 7 nucleotides matching TRBD1. V lost 5 bases and J lost 8; bases outside the gene matches: 8. Germline loops: CDR1 LGHNA, CDR2 YSLEER. CDR3 length: 14 residues. The CDR3 bases are TGCGCCAGCAGCGAACAGGGGTGGCGCGAAAAACTGTTTTTT. It translates to CASSEQGWREKLFF.

The rearrangement joins TRBV27 to TRBJ1-6, with TRBD1 identical over 7 bases. The V gene's germline CDR1 is MNHEY and CDR2 SMNVEV (reference sequence). Trimming took 2 bases from V and 5 from J; bases not matched to a gene: 9. The length of the CDR3 is 17 residues. This CDR3 reads CASSLGRQGVNNSPLHF. The DNA of the CDR3 is TGTGCCAGCAGTTTAGGGAGGCAGGGGGTGAATAATTCACCCCTCCACTTT.

V gene TRBV11-2 combines with J gene TRBJ1-6; D not certain. This CDR3 region has 15 residues. V was clipped by 4 bases and J by 7 bases, with 14 bases between them. CDR1 and CDR2 (germline): SGHAT, FQNNGV. The CDR3 DNA is TGTGCCAGCAGCTCAGCGGGAGCTACGAATTCACCCCTCCACTTT. Translation: CASSSAGATNSPLHF.

This clone has a single count. J is TRBJ2-1 and V is TRBV5-4; D gene unclear. CDR1 and CDR2 (germline): SGHNT, YYREEE (reference sequence). This CDR3 is 15 amino acids long. Trimming pared 0 bases from V and 0 bases from J, leaving 7 bases between. The CDR3 loop is CASSLAAVSYNEQFF. CDR3 nucleotide sequence: TGTGCCAGCAGCTTGGCCGCGGTCTCCTACAATGAGCAGTTCTTC.

This chain joins TRBV5-1 and TRBJ1-1, with D hard to call. The CDR3 covers 13 residues. Trimming pared 1 base from V and 5 bases from J, leaving 9 bases between. The germline CDR1 and CDR2 sequences are SGHRS and YFSETQ. In DNA form, the CDR3 reads TGCGCCAGCAGCTTGTCCCGGGTTACTGAAGCTTTCTTT. It yields the protein CASSLSRVTEAFF.

V usage is TRBV19 and J usage is TRBJ1-5, with 7 nucleotides matching TRBD1. The CDR3 is 15 amino acids. Germline V gene data show CDR1 as LNHDA and CDR2 as SQIVND (reference sequence). V gave up 4 bases and J gave up 7 bases; unmatched junction bases: 10. CDR3 sequence reads: CASSSRQGKEQPQHF. CDR3 nucleotide sequence: TGTGCCAGTAGTAGCCGACAGGGAAAGGAGCAGCCCCAGCATTTT.

The V gene is TRBV9, the J gene TRBJ1-2; D is possibly TRBD1 (6 bases). The CDR3 totals 15 residues. Germline V gene lookup returns CDR1 SGDLS and CDR2 YYNGEE. V lost 0 bases to trimming and J lost 10 bases, with 19 bases between them. This chain's CDR3 is CASSVEGNRGTPYTF. CDR3 nucleotide sequence: TGTGCCAGCAGCGTAGAGGGTAACAGAGGGACACCCTACACCTTC.

V is TRBV7-8 and J is TRBJ2-2, with D perhaps TRBD2 (6 bases). CDR1 is SGHVS, CDR2 FQNEAQ, per germline. The CDR3 is 19 amino acids. With 4 bases removed from V and 5 bases from J, the gap between germline ends came to 26 bases. CDR3 DNA: TGTGCCAGCAGCTCTAGGGCGGGGCCCCGGGGGTCCGGGACCGGGGAGCTGTTTTTT. Translation: CASSSRAGPRGSGTGELFF. The full variable domain, with the rest looked up from reference TRBV7-8 and TRBJ2-2, is GAGVSQSPRYKVAKRGQDVALRCDPISGHVSLFWYQQALGQGPEFLTYFQNEAQLDKSGLPSDRFFAERPEGSVSTLKIQRTQQEDSAVYLCASSSRAGPRGSGTGELFFGEGSRLTVL.

The chain has TRBV11-2 and TRBJ1-6, with a possible D match to TRBD1 (6 bases). The germline V gene encodes CDR1 SGHAT and CDR2 FQNNGV. This CDR3 has 15 residues. V was pared by 7 bases and J by 3 bases, with 13 bases between. The CDR3 sequence: CASTQPRGYNSPLHF. The DNA of the CDR3 is TGTGCCAGCACCCAACCCAGGGGCTATAATTCACCCCTCCACTTT.

Remarks on this clone: At one boundary the junction diverges from the germline segment, which might be a read error. The chain has TRBV5-1 and TRBJ2-2; TRBD2 matches 10 bases. CDR3 size: 15 residues. Germline CDR1 is SGHRS and CDR2 is YFSETQ. In DNA form, the CDR3 reads TGCGCCCGCAGCCGAGCGGGGGGGCGAACCGGGGAGCTGTTTTTT. It codes for CARSRAGGRTGELFF.

V usage is TRBV7-6 and J usage is TRBJ1-4, with 8 positions matching TRBD1. The CDR3 spans 15 residues. Germline V gene lookup returns CDR1 SGHVS and CDR2 FNYEAQ. With V trimmed by 5 bases and J by 7 bases, 9 bases remained unmatched. Here the CDR3 reads CASSLNQGAVEKLFF. CDR3 nucleotide sequence: TGTGCCAGCAGCCTTAACCAGGGGGCGGTTGAAAAACTGTTTTTT. The full variable domain, its missing parts supplied by reference TRBV7-6 and TRBJ1-4, is GAGVSQSPRYKVTKRGQDVALRCDPISGHVSLYWYRQALGQGPEFLTYFNYEAQQDKSGLPNDRFSAERPEGSISTLTIQRTEQRDSAMYRCASSLNQGAVEKLFFGSGTQLSVL.